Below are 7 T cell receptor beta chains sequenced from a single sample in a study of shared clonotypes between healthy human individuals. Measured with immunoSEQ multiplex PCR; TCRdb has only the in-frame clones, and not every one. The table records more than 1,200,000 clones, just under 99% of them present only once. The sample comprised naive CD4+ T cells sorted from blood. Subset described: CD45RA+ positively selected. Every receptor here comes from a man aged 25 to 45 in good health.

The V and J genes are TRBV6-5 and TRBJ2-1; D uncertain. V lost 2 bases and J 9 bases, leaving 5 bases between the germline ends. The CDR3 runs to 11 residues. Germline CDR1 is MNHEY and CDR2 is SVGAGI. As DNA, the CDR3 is TGTGCCAGCAGTTACGGACCTGAGCAGTTCTTC. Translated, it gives CASSYGPEQFF.

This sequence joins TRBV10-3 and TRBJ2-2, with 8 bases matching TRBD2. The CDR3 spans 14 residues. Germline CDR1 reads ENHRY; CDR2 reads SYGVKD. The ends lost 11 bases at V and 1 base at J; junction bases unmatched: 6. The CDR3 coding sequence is TGTGCCGCCTCTAGCGGGCTGAACACCGGGGAGCTGTTTTTT. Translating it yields CAASSGLNTGELFF.

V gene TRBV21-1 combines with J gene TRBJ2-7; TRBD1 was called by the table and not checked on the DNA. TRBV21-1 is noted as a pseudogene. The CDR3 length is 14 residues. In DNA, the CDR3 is TGTGCCAGCAGCAAGATGACAGGGGACTACGAGCAGTACTTC. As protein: CASSKMTGDYEQYF.

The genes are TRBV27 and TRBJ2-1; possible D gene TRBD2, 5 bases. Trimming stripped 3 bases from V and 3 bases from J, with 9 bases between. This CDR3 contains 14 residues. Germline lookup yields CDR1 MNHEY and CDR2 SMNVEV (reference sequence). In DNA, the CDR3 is TGTGCCAGCAGTTTGGACTTCCTCTACAATGAGCAGTTCTTC. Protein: CASSLDFLYNEQFF.

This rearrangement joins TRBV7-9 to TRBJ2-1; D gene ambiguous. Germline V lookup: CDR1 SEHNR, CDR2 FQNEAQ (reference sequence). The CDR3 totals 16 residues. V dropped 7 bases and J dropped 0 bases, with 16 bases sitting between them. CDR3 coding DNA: TGTGCCAGCACCCCCGTGGGGAAAAGCTCCTACAATGAGCAGTTCTTC. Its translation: CASTPVGKSSYNEQFF. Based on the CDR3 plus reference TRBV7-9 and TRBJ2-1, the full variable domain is DTGVSQNPRHKITKRGQNVTFRCDPISEHNRLYWYRQTLGQGPEFLTYFQNEAQLEKSRLLSDRFSAERPKGSFSTLEIQRTEQGDSAMYLCASTPVGKSSYNEQFFGPGTRLTVL.

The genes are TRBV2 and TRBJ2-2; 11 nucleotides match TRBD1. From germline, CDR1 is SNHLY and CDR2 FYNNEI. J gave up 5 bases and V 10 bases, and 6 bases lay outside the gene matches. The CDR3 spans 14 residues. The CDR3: CAIRTGGGTGELFF. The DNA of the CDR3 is TGTGCCATCCGGACAGGGGGCGGGACCGGGGAGCTGTTTTTT.

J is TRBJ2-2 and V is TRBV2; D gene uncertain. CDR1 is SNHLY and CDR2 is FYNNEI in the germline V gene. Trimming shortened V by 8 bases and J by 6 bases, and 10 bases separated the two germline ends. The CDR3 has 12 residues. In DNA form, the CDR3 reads TGTGCCAGCTTTTGGTTCGCCGGGGAGCTGTTTTTT. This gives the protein CASFWFAGELFF. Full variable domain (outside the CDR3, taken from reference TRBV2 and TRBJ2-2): EPEVTQTPSHQVTQMGQEVILRCVPISNHLYFYWYRQILGQKVEFLVSFYNNEISEKSEIFDDQFSVERPDGSNFTLKIRSTKLEDSAMYFCASFWFAGELFFGEGSRLTVL.